This T cell receptor (beta chain) was captured in a study of regulatory T cells in long-lasting Graves disease. Overall study: For a period under 3 months, newly diagnosed Graves' patients had taken antithyroid drugs.

Researchers made TCR beta libraries by using iRepertoire HTBI primers and running Arm-PCR on CDR3 regions. Using its own MiXCR run on the multiplex PCR reads, TCRdb lists one record per CDR3 protein. Of approximately 560,000 distinct CDR3 sequences listed, 16% were seen once; the top ten hold around 13%. This clonotype was seen ten or more times. Its target is not known. The study, taken as a whole, reports: For persistent Graves' patients, TCR diversity was lower than for newly diagnosed ones.

This sample's time point: newly diagnosed GD, antithyroid drugs for less than 3 months. With RNA extracted from PBMCs as input, the TCR library was made. Patients were from an endocrinology department in Xi'an, China. The sample was also linked to a second study, of T cells in Graves' hyperthyroidism and ophthalmopathy. As reported in that work: Using the HTBI primer set, a first-round RT-PCR was run on the TCR CDR3.

Sequences were derived from peripheral blood mononuclear cells (PBMCs), sampled at new diagnosis, from a patient treated with antithyroid drugs. The receptor comes from a man aged 18 to 30 with Graves disease.

DNA of the CDR3: TGTGCCAGCAGGGCCGGGACTAGGGTCACTGAAGCTTTCTTT. It translates to CASRAGTRVTEAFF. The chain recombines TRBV12-3 or TRBV12-4 with TRBJ1-1; D perhaps matches TRBD1 (5 bases). The CDR3 contains 14 residues. Trimming pared 6 bases from V and 4 bases from J, leaving 15 bases between.